These 8 T cell receptor beta chains originate from one sample sequenced in a study of blood T cell repertoires in COVID-19. Assay used: immunoSEQ multiplex PCR; TCRdb lists only in-frame clones, some missing. This table holds about 480,000 clones, roughly 89% found once. The sequenced sample was peripheral blood. All receptors come from a man between 18 and 29 years old with COVID-19, enrolled during active disease.

J is TRBJ1-2 and V is TRBV28; D may be TRBD1 (5 bases). The CDR3 spans 14 residues. Per germline, CDR1 MDHEN and CDR2 SYDVKM. V was trimmed by 1 base and J by 1 base, leaving 7 bases between them. The CDR3 sequence is CASSLLGDNYGYTF. As DNA, the CDR3 is TGTGCCAGCAGTTTATTAGGGGATAACTATGGCTACACCTTC.

This clone appeared a single time. The chain uses TRBV7-9 and TRBJ2-7, with D tentatively TRBD1 (6 bases). V was cut by 4 bases and J by 0 bases, with 19 bases left in between. From germline, CDR1 is SEHNR and CDR2 FQNEAQ (reference sequence). CDR3 length: 17 amino acids. Here the CDR3 DNA reads TGTGCCAGCAGCTCCCTGGGCGTTGGCAGGGGCTCCTACGAGCAGTACTTC. Translated: CASSSLGVGRGSYEQYF.

This chain uses TRBV7-9 with TRBJ2-2, with D uncertain. Germline CDR1 reads SEHNR; CDR2 reads FQNEAQ (reference sequence). The CDR3 has 14 residues. V dropped 3 bases and J dropped 5 bases, with 10 bases sitting between them. CDR3 sequence reads: CASSFSRGTGELFF. As DNA, the CDR3 is TGTGCCAGCAGCTTCTCACGAGGTACCGGGGAGCTGTTTTTT. Using reference TRBV7-9 and TRBJ2-2 for the parts outside the CDR3, the full variable domain is DTGVSQNPRHKITKRGQNVTFRCDPISEHNRLYWYRQTLGQGPEFLTYFQNEAQLEKSRLLSDRFSAERPKGSFSTLEIQRTEQGDSAMYLCASSFSRGTGELFFGEGSRLTVL.

Note on this clone: This specimen includes other DNA sequences encoding the same CDR3. This chain uses TRBV27 with TRBJ2-7, with TRBD1 identical over 9 bases. The CDR3 consists of 14 residues. V was pared by 4 bases and J by 4 bases, with 5 bases of the junction left unmatched. Per the germline V gene, CDR1 is MNHEY and CDR2 is SMNVEV (reference sequence). The CDR3 DNA reads as TGTGCCAGCAGTTCCGGGACAGGGTTTTACGAGCAGTACTTC. Protein product: CASSSGTGFYEQYF.

A few counts support this clone. V is TRBV2 and J is TRBJ1-5; 8 nucleotides align to TRBD1. Germline V gives CDR1 SNHLY, CDR2 FYNNEI. There are 15 residues in the CDR3. V shed 9 bases and J 5 bases; nucleotides not matched to a gene: 12. The CDR3 loop is CASHRDRGRDQPQHF. CDR3 nucleotide sequence: TGTGCCAGTCACCGAGACAGGGGTCGGGATCAGCCCCAGCATTTT.

About this clone: Relative to the germline gene, one junction end is altered; a read error may explain this. The chain has TRBV5-1 and TRBJ1-4, with unresolved D. CDR3 length: 14 residues. The germline gives CDR1 SGHRS, CDR2 YFSETQ. The CDR3 sequence is CASRLAATNEKLFF. The CDR3 DNA reads as TGCGCCAGCCGCTTGGCAGCAACTAATGAAAAACTGTTTTTT.

J is TRBJ2-3 and V is TRBV29-1, with 14 bases aligning to TRBD2. The CDR3 spans 13 residues. The germline CDR1 and CDR2 sequences are SQVTM and ANQGSEA. The J segment lost 6 bases and the V segment lost 6 bases, leaving 2 bases of the junction unmatched. The chain's CDR3 is CSVGTSGSDTQYF. In nucleotides, the CDR3 is TGCAGCGTGGGGACTAGCGGGAGTGATACGCAGTATTTT.

The CDR3 loop reads CASSLTGGRTGNTIYF. In nucleotides, the CDR3 is TGTGCCAGCAGCTTAACAGGTGGAAGGACTGGAAACACCATATATTTT. The genes are TRBV2 and TRBJ1-3; D possibly corresponds to TRBD1 (5 bases). Looked up from germline, CDR1 is SNHLY and CDR2 is FYNNEI. Trimming took off 6 bases at V and 2 bases at J, with 17 bases between the two ends. This CDR3 region has 16 residues.